The present T cell receptor (beta chain) was sequenced within a study of identical twins (TCRdb year 2016). Study-wide context: To test whether fetal clonotypes persist, this study deep-sequenced TCR alpha and beta repertoires from monozygotic twins, from unrelated adults of various ages, and from cord blood. Replicate twin experiments were performed at different times using different library preparation protocols to rule out contamination.

Overall study results and their limits: Fewer insertions were carried by abundant cord blood beta clonotypes, a similar but weaker trend appeared in young adult naive repertoires, and no such trend appeared in memory repertoires. In monozygotic twins, out-of-frame TCR alpha sharing was systematically underestimated by recombination models, although the models agreed with sharing between unrelated individuals. Invariant T cells such as MAIT and iNKT could partly confound zero-insertion analyses, although diverse VJ usage argued against such confounding for most clonotypes. Compared with coincidental sharing between unrelated individuals, out-of-frame TCR alpha sequences shared between twins had an excess of sequences with low generation probability. Because the same donors could not be followed over many years, the conclusions relied on cross-sectional statistical analysis. In beta out-of-frame sequences, excess twin sharing was weaker, because having fewer shared sequences lowered the signal-to-noise ratio.

Every donor was a healthy Caucasian. Library preparation employed 5' RACE. This sample was sequenced with an Illumina HiSeq 2000. Template switching introduced a universal primer binding site; the final cDNA contained a unique molecular identifier, enabling accurate counting of TCR cDNA molecules. Specific primers in the conserved constant-segment region were used to synthesize first-strand cDNA for the TCR alpha and beta chains. To control for contamination, every cDNA library carried two barcodes: a SMART-Mk sample barcode plus Illumina barcodes. TruSeq adapter sequences and Illumina sample barcodes were added in two successive PCR steps. The TCR alpha and beta cDNA libraries were sequenced on the Illumina HiSeq platform using custom primers. Processing in the source paper ran as follows. MiGEC processed the raw reads to extract unique molecular identifiers, while MiXCR was used to determine the CDR3 positions. For each individual, recombination models were inferred using an EM algorithm with the repgenHMM and IGoR tools. Shared clonotypes were analyzed with the tcR package in R, and sharing was normalized by the product of cloneset sizes. To study raw recombination free of thymic and clonal selection effects, out-of-frame nonproductive sequences were analyzed. The raw public data were reprocessed by TCRdb itself: fastp quality trimming at Q25, MiXCR clonotype calling, in-frame beta chains only. Records with the same CDR3 protein are collapsed into one entry carrying the most frequent genes and DNA. The V and J calls here are based on TCRdb, not the publication. Counted in this sample were 1.5 million or so distinct CDR3 sequences; about 32% of them appeared once. The top ten hold about 0.27% of the sample.

This clonotype has only a few counts. Its recognized antigen is unknown. Base qualities are not at hand, and no much larger clone is one base apart. This clonotype was obtained from a newborn girl in good health. The specimen was cord blood.

The bases are TGTGCCAGCAGATTCTCGGGACTAGCGGGGGGGGCCAATGAGCAGTTCTTC. It encodes CASRFSGLAGGANEQFF. This sequence uses TRBV12-3 or TRBV12-4 and TRBJ2-1; TRBD2 matches 16 bases in the middle. Spanning cysteine to phenylalanine, the CDR3 consists of 17 amino acids. Only the CDR3 DNA stays, 51 bases, in frame from base 1. V ends up 6 bases short and J 6 bases short, with an unmatched junction base count of 8.